A single sample is the source of the 2 T cell receptor beta chains below, sequenced in a study of blood T cell repertoires in COVID-19. Using immunoSEQ multiplex PCR, the repertoire was profiled, and TCRdb retains in-frame clones only, with some absent. This sample carries 250,000 or so clones, about 86% of them seen once, and the ten largest clones take roughly 2%. The sample comprised peripheral blood. These TCRs come from a young man with active or convalescent COVID-19.

J is TRBJ2-2 and V is TRBV10-1; tentative D call: TRBD1 (6 bases). The CDR3 length is 13 residues. CDR1 WNHNN and CDR2 SYGVQD come from the germline V gene (reference sequence). The V end lost 6 bases, the J end lost 7 bases, and 12 bases lay between the germline ends. CDR3 region: CASSQGYGGELFF. The CDR3 DNA follows: TGCGCCAGCAGCCAGGGGTACGGCGGGGAGCTGTTTTTT.

This chain links TRBV7-9 with TRBJ2-2, with 8 bases aligning to TRBD1. Germline assignment: CDR1 SEHNR and CDR2 FQNEAQ (reference sequence). Trimming took 5 bases from V and 6 from J; bases not matched to a gene: 5. The CDR3 loop spans 14 amino acids. For the CDR3, the DNA is TGTGCCAGCAGCGCATCACAGGGGGCCGGGGAGCTGTTTTTT. Residues: CASSASQGAGELFF.